The clone carrying this T cell receptor (beta chain) was recorded many times. Produced via immunoSEQ multiplex PCR; TCRdb's table is partial and in-frame only. This table has more than 100,000 clones, around 89% appearing once. The CDR3 is 14 residues long. Germline V lookup: CDR1 SEHNR, CDR2 FQNEAQ (reference sequence). The germline V and J ends were trimmed by 4 bases and 0 bases, with 7 bases remaining between them. This specimen comes from a study of T cells in localized non-small cell lung cancer. This clonotype was obtained from a female donor aged 60 or older with stage I lung adenocarcinoma. The sequenced sample was peripheral blood, obtained before any cancer treatment. The chain carries TRBV7-9 and TRBJ1-3; D ambiguous. The CDR3 loop reads CASSSHLSGNTIYF. Written as DNA, the CDR3 is TGTGCCAGCAGCTCCCATCTCTCTGGAAACACCATATATTTT.